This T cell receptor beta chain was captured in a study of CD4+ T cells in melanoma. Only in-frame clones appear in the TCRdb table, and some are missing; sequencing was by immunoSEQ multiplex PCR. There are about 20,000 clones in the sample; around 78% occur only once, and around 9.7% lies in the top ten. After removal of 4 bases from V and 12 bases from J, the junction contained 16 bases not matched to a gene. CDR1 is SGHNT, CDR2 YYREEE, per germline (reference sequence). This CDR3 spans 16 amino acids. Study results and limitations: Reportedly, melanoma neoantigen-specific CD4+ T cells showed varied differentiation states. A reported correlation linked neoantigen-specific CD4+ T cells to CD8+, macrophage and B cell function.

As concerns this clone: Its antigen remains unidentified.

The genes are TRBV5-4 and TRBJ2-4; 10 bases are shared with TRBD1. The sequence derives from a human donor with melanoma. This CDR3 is CASSPGGDRGPLSQYF. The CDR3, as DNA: TGTGCCAGCAGCCCCGGGGGGGACAGGGGACCCCTTAGTCAGTACTTC.